What follows is one T cell receptor (beta chain) and its context. Its antigen is as yet unknown. The sample is drawn from a study of a mutant IDH1 vaccine in newly diagnosed glioma. Study observations and caveats: The occurrence of vaccine-induced immune responses was seen in approximately 92% of patients.

The time point was: week 11, during vaccination. With topical imiquimod, each dose of the vaccine consisted of 300 ug of mutant IDH1 20-mer peptide. The astrocytomas were IDH1-mutant, ATRX-negative, and WHO grade 3 or 4. The CDR3 runs to 11 residues. Germline V lookup: CDR1 SGHDN, CDR2 FVKESK. With 7 bases removed from V and 6 bases from J, the gap between germline ends came to 10 bases. Here immunoSEQ multiplex PCR was the method, and the copy in TCRdb shows in-frame clones only, minus some. In the table there are 50,000 to 65,000 clones, roughly 84% of which are singletons. This rearrangement joins TRBV14 to TRBJ2-7; D call uncertain. The sample consisted of PBMCs, taken from a glioma patient whose treatment included an IDH1 peptide vaccine. This receptor was taken from a woman in her forties or fifties with glioma. The CDR3 DNA sequence: TGTGCCAGCATGGTTGGGCTCGAGCAGTACTTC. Encoded protein: CASMVGLEQYF.